These 10 T cell receptor beta chains came from one sample sequenced in a study of T cell responses to AZD1222 COVID-19 vaccine. Assay used: immunoSEQ multiplex PCR; TCRdb lists only in-frame clones, some missing. The repertoire consists of about 190,000 clones, with over 70% occurring once and the leading ten covering 2.5% to 3%. Sequencing used peripheral blood, obtained on day 0 of MenACWY control vaccination. The receptors come from an adult in good health.

The CDR3 is CASSPNGLPYQSSYEQYF. In DNA, the CDR3 is TGTGCCAGCAGCCCCAACGGACTGCCTTACCAGAGCTCCTACGAGCAGTACTTC. The V call is TRBV4-2, the J call TRBJ2-7; possible D gene TRBD2, 5 bases. CDR1 and CDR2 (germline): LGHNA, YNFKEQ. V was trimmed by 4 bases and J by 0 bases, leaving 22 bases between them. CDR3 length: 18 residues.

This chain joins TRBV7-6 and TRBJ2-5; TRBD1 might be the D (6 bases). This CDR3 spans 15 amino acids. Trimming took off 2 bases at V and 5 bases at J, with 15 bases between the two ends. The germline gives CDR1 SGHVS, CDR2 FNYEAQ. Here the CDR3 DNA reads TGTGCCAGCAGCTTATCTACGGACAGTGTGGAGACCCAGTACTTC. Protein product: CASSLSTDSVETQYF.

Concerning this clone itself: This sample also contains other DNA sequences that code for the same CDR3. The rearrangement links TRBV12-3 or TRBV12-4 to TRBJ1-4, with no clear D. The CDR3 is 11 amino acids. The ends were cut back, 3 bases at V and 8 bases at J, with 4 bases in the middle. The CDR3 loop reads CASSLGEKLFF. CDR3 DNA: TGTGCCAGCAGTTTGGGGGAAAAACTGTTTTTT.

This rearrangement joins TRBV30 to TRBJ2-5, with D possibly matching TRBD2 (5 bases). Germline V lookup: CDR1 GTSNPN, CDR2 SVGIG (reference sequence). The CDR3 consists of 13 residues. Trimming pared 2 bases from V and 0 bases from J, leaving 7 bases between. CDR3 coding DNA: TGTGCCTGGAGTTCCGGGAACCAAGAGACCCAGTACTTC. It codes for CAWSSGNQETQYF.

This clone was counted only a few times. J is TRBJ1-2 and V is TRBV7-9; no definite D call. V lost 6 bases and J 8 bases, leaving 13 bases between the germline ends. CDR1 is SEHNR, CDR2 FQNEAQ, per germline (reference sequence). The CDR3 runs to 12 residues. In nucleotides, the CDR3 is TGTGCCAGCAGAGGACCCCAAGACGGCTACACCTTC. Amino acid sequence: CASRGPQDGYTF. The full variable domain, in which reference TRBV7-9 and TRBJ1-2 provide the parts outside the CDR3, is DTGVSQNPRHKITKRGQNVTFRCDPISEHNRLYWYRQTLGQGPEFLTYFQNEAQLEKSRLLSDRFSAERPKGSFSTLEIQRTEQGDSAMYLCASRGPQDGYTFGSGTRLTVV.

The genes are TRBV6-2 or TRBV6-3 and TRBJ2-5; D unresolved. There are 14 residues in the CDR3. CDR1 is MNHEY, CDR2 SVGEGT, per germline. Trimming removed 5 bases from V and 0 bases from J, with 10 bases in between. CDR3 bases: TGTGCCAGCAGTCGCGGCCCTAACCAAGAGACCCAGTACTTC. Translating it yields CASSRGPNQETQYF.

The chain links TRBV28 to TRBJ1-4, with a tentative D call TRBD1 (6 bases). This CDR3 has 15 residues. CDR1 is MDHEN, CDR2 SYDVKM, per germline. The CDR3 sequence: CASLRGGATNEKLFF. The CDR3 DNA reads as TGTGCGTCGTTGAGGGGGGGAGCAACTAATGAAAAACTGTTTTTT.

The genes are TRBV7-8 and TRBJ2-7; D remains unclear. Germline CDR1 and CDR2: SGHVS and FQNEAQ. The ends were cut back, 3 bases at V and 6 bases at J, with 12 bases in the middle. The CDR3 has 13 amino acids. The CDR3 sequence is CASSFRTSGEQYF. The CDR3 nucleotides read TGTGCCAGCAGCTTCAGGACGAGTGGCGAGCAGTACTTC.

The table lists this clone with a few counts. This rearrangement joins TRBV7-9 to TRBJ1-6; D not resolved. There are 13 residues in the CDR3. V was pared by 5 bases and J by 10 bases, with 12 bases between. Germline values: CDR1 SEHNR, CDR2 FQNEAQ (reference sequence). DNA of the CDR3: TGTGCCAGCAGCCCTGGGATCTCCTCACCCCTCCACTTT. Protein: CASSPGISSPLHF.

The chain couples TRBV4-1 to TRBJ1-6, with 8 bases aligning to TRBD1. Germline V CDR1 and CDR2: MGHRA, YSYEKL. The length of the CDR3 is 15 residues. J was trimmed by 10 bases and V by 0 bases; bases with no gene match: 5. The CDR3 nucleotides are TGCGCCAGCAGCCAAGATTCGACAGGGGAATCACCCCTCCACTTT. Translating it yields CASSQDSTGESPLHF.